The 7 T cell receptor beta chains below come from one sample, sequenced in a study of early T cells in non-severe SARS-CoV-2 infection. From the 5' RACE reads, TCRdb called clonotypes with MiXCR, one entry per CDR3 protein. The repertoire includes about 30,000 distinct CDR3 sequences, under 6% of them detected once, and 5% to 7% sits in the top ten. Sequenced sample: whole blood. All receptors come from an adult who was a healthcare worker with PCR-confirmed SARS-CoV-2 infection or an uninfected control (not recorded which).

There are many counts of this clonotype. The V call is TRBV5-1, the J call TRBJ1-2; D gene unclear. V gave up 4 bases and J gave up 8 bases, with 12 bases separating them. This CDR3 is 12 amino acids long. The germline CDR1 and CDR2 sequences are SGHRS and YFSETQ. The CDR3 nucleotides are TGCGCCAGCAGCCCCTTTGCGGGAGGCTACACCTTC. This codes for CASSPFAGGYTF.

This clonotype was picked up a small number of times. At one of its ends the junction is not consistent with the germline gene, which may arise from a read error. The chain joins TRBV28 to TRBJ2-2; D perhaps matches TRBD1 (7 bases). CDR1 is MDHEN and CDR2 is SYDVKM in the germline V gene. The CDR3 runs 12 residues. CDR3 coding DNA: TGTGCCAGCAGCTCCTATCCTGGAGGGGGCTTATTT. Protein sequence: CASSSYPGGGLF.

This clonotype was counted at least ten times. The chain uses TRBV28 and TRBJ2-3; D is undetermined. The ends were cut back, 6 bases at V and 1 base at J, with 17 bases in the middle. Germline V gene data show CDR1 as MDHEN and CDR2 as SYDVKM. CDR3 length equals 16 residues. DNA for the CDR3: TGTGCCAGCAGCAATCCCCTTATGCGGCGCACAGATACGCAGTATTTT. Encoded protein: CASSNPLMRRTDTQYF.

This clonotype showed up many times. This chain connects TRBV20-1 to TRBJ2-3; D may be TRBD1 (5 bases). Looked up from germline, CDR1 is DFQATT and CDR2 is SNEGSKA (reference sequence). Trimming took 5 bases from V and 2 from J, leaving 11 bases between them. This CDR3 region has 13 residues. The CDR3 is CSASTDPTDTQYF. The DNA for the CDR3 is TGCAGTGCTTCGACAGACCCCACAGATACGCAGTATTTT.

This sequence joins TRBV6-2 or TRBV6-3 and TRBJ2-3; 7 bases fit TRBD2. The CDR3 has 12 amino acids. CDR1 is MNHEY and CDR2 is SVGEGT in the germline V gene. The ends lost 2 bases at V and 10 bases at J; junction bases unmatched: 3. The CDR3 bases are TGTGCCAGCAGTTACAGGGACTACGCGCAGTATTTT. This codes for CASSYRDYAQYF.

In its sample, this clonotype was seen many times. The V call is TRBV27, the J call TRBJ1-1; D gene uncertain. The CDR3 totals 15 residues. Germline loops: CDR1 MNHEY, CDR2 SMNVEV (reference sequence). V was trimmed by 5 bases and J by 1 base, leaving 14 bases between them. CDR3 sequence: CASSQEAVPNTEAFF. Here the CDR3 DNA reads TGTGCCAGCAGTCAAGAGGCGGTCCCGAACACTGAAGCTTTCTTT.

This clonotype was seen ten or more times. The rearrangement joins TRBV29-1 to TRBJ2-5, with 7 bases identical to TRBD2. CDR3 length: 14 residues. V lost 5 bases and J lost 4; bases outside the gene matches: 10. CDR1 SQVTM and CDR2 ANQGSEA come from the germline V gene. The CDR3 DNA sequence: TGCAGCGTTATGCGGGGGTTCGGGGCAGAGACCCAGTACTTC. Protein product: CSVMRGFGAETQYF.